This is a list of T cell receptor beta chains from one sample in a study of blood T cell repertoires in COVID-19. TCRdb keeps only in-frame clones here, not all; method: immunoSEQ multiplex PCR. This sample has 150,000 to 200,000 clones, with around 80% found just once. Source material: peripheral blood. The receptor source for this set is a woman older than 75 with acute or convalescent COVID-19. Both conserved end residues are part of each CDR3. A D gene is named only where the DNA matches it firmly. The size entry is marked missing in some rows and otherwise reads once, few, many or a size class.

abundance	v_gene	d_gene	j_gene	CDR3aa	CDR3nt
.	TRBV6-5	TRBD1	TRBJ1-5	CASLDRGFWQPQHF	TGTGCCAGCCTAGACAGGGGGTTCTGGCAGCCCCAGCATTTT
few	TRBV7-8	.	TRBJ2-1	CASSLAAKDEQFF	TGTGCCAGCAGCTTGGCGGCCAAGGATGAGCAGTTCTTC
.	TRBV15	TRBD1	TRBJ2-7	CATSRDRQGAGEQYF	TGTGCCACCAGCAGAGACCGACAGGGGGCGGGGGAGCAGTACTTC
.	TRBV6-5	.	TRBJ1-5	CASSPGRILNQPQHF	TGTGCCAGCAGCCCAGGGCGGATACTCAATCAGCCCCAGCATTTT
many	TRBV7-9	.	TRBJ1-6	CASSLGRAGNSPLHF	TGTGCCAGCAGCTTAGGGAGGGCGGGCAATTCACCCCTCCACTTT
.	TRBV20-1	.	TRBJ2-7	CSARLVDEQYF	TGCAGTGCTCGACTAGTAGACGAGCAGTACTTC
few	TRBV6-5	TRBD2	TRBJ2-5	CATSGLAGVETQYF	TGTGCCACCTCTGGACTAGCGGGAGTCGAGACCCAGTACTTC
.	TRBV19	.	TRBJ1-2	CASRGTSAANYGYTF	TGTGCCAGTAGGGGGACATCCGCAGCTAACTATGGCTACACCTTC
.	TRBV5-1	.	TRBJ2-7	CASSLEATGRSYEQYF	TGCGCCAGCAGCTTGGAAGCGACAGGGAGGTCCTACGAGCAGTACTTC
.	TRBV5-1	.	TRBJ1-4	CASSWTSTNEKLFF	TGCGCCAGCAGCTGGACATCAACTAATGAAAAACTGTTTTTT
.	TRBV5-1	.	TRBJ2-7	CASSFDSSYEQYF	TGCGCCAGCAGCTTCGACAGCTCCTACGAGCAGTACTTC
.	TRBV9	.	TRBJ1-2	CASSVVGGTYGYTF	TGTGCCAGCAGCGTAGTGGGGGGTACCTATGGCTACACCTTC
.	TRBV10-3	TRBD1	TRBJ1-2	CASGTGNYGYTF	TGTGCCAGCGGGACAGGGAACTATGGCTACACCTTC
once	TRBV10-2	.	TRBJ2-1	CATQKGAYNEQFF	TGCGCCACCCAAAAGGGGGCCTACAATGAGCAGTTCTTC
.	TRBV7-2	TRBD1	TRBJ2-7	CASSPRTPGQRSSYEQYF	TGTGCCAGCAGCCCGCGAACCCCGGGACAGCGAAGCTCCTACGAGCAGTACTTC
.	TRBV30	.	TRBJ2-1	CAWSVGEAWNEQFF	TGTGCCTGGAGCGTGGGAGAAGCATGGAATGAGCAGTTCTTC
.	TRBV6-5	.	TRBJ1-2	CASSYGGNYGYTF	TGTGCCAGCAGTTACGGGGGGAACTATGGCTACACCTTC
once	TRBV5-1	TRBD1	TRBJ2-7	CASSARDRPEQYF	TGCGCCAGCAGCGCCCGGGACAGGCCCGAGCAGTACTTC
.	TRBV19	.	TRBJ1-5	CASSNWRQPQHF	TGTGCCAGTAGTAACTGGAGGCAGCCCCAGCATTTT
.	TRBV30	TRBD2	TRBJ2-1	CAWRGRVGNNEQFF	TGTGCCTGGAGGGGGAGGGTTGGTAACAATGAGCAGTTCTTC
.	TRBV5-1	.	TRBJ2-7	CASSLSSYEQYF	TGCGCCAGCAGCCTTAGCTCCTACGAGCAGTACTTC
.	TRBV6-2/TRBV6-3	.	TRBJ1-2	CASSSFSAGASFYGYTF	TGTGCCAGCAGTTCGTTTTCAGCAGGGGCGAGTTTTTATGGCTACACCTTC
.	TRBV19	TRBD2	TRBJ2-3	CASSPGLAGGKPSTDTQYF	TGTGCCAGTAGTCCCGGACTAGCGGGAGGGAAGCCTAGCACAGATACGCAGTATTTT
.	TRBV6-5	.	TRBJ2-2	CASSTLAFLGELFF	TGTGCCAGCAGTACTTTAGCCTTCCTCGGGGAGCTGTTTTTT
.	TRBV2	.	TRBJ1-4	CASRREGGNEKLFF	TGTGCCAGCAGGAGGGAGGGGGGTAATGAAAAACTGTTTTTT
.	TRBV5-4	.	TRBJ2-1	CASSLDISYNEQFF	TGTGCCAGCAGCTTGGATATCTCCTACAATGAGCAGTTCTTC
few	TRBV29-1	.	TRBJ1-2	CSAEASNYGYTF	TGCAGCGCCGAGGCCTCTAACTATGGCTACACCTTC
.	TRBV9	.	TRBJ2-3	CASSVSQGITDTQYF	TGTGCCAGCAGCGTGTCACAGGGAATCACAGATACGCAGTATTTT
.	TRBV29-1	.	TRBJ2-1	CSVEDERGWEQFF	TGCAGCGTTGAAGACGAACGGGGGTGGGAGCAGTTCTTC
.	TRBV18	.	TRBJ2-7	CASSQPGQPYEQYF	TGTGCCAGCTCACAACCGGGCCAACCCTACGAGCAGTACTTC